The T cell receptor beta chain under discussion was sequenced for a study of T cells in tuberculosis. In the study overall: Sequenced TCRs come from CD1B-GMM tetramer-binding T cells.

Whole-study results and caveats: The stringent gate may have excluded weak CD1B-GMM tetramer binders.

After thawing and overnight rest, PBMC were stained with GMM-loaded CD1B tetramer, viability dye and anti-CD3 for sorting. C32 glucose monomycolate from Rhodococcus equi was loaded onto the CD1B tetramers. Only in-frame clones appear in the TCRdb table, and some are missing; sequencing was by immunoSEQ multiplex PCR. This table holds about 59,000 clones, about 86% found once. This clone was detected only once. CDR1 is KGHSH and CDR2 is LQKENI in the germline V gene. V gave up 6 bases and J gave up 1 base; unmatched junction bases: 6. CDR3 length equals 15 residues. Sequenced: CD1b-GMM tetramer-negative cells sorted from PBMCs. The J gene is TRBJ1-5, the V gene TRBV18; TRBD1 aligns across 7 bases. This receptor was identified in an adult woman with latent tuberculosis. Written as DNA, the CDR3 is TGTGCCAGCTCCGACAGGGAAGGAAGCAATCAGCCCCAGCATTTT. Translated, it gives CASSDREGSNQPQHF.